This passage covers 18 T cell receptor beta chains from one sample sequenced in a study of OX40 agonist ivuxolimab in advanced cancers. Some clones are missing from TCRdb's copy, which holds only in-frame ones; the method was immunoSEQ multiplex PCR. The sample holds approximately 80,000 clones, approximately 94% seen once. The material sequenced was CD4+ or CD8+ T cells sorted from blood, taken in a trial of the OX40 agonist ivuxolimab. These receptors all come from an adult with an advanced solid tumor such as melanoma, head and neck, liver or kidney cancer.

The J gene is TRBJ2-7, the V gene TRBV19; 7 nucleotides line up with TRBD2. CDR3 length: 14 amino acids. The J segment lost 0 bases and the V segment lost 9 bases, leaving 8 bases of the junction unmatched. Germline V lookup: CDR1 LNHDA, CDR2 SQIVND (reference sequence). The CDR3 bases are TGTGCCAGGCCGCAGCGGGGCCTCTCCTACGAGCAGTACTTC. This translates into CARPQRGLSYEQYF.

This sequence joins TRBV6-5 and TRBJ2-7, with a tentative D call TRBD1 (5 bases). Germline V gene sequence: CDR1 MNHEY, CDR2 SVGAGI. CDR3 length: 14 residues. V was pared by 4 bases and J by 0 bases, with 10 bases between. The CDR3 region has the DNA TGTGCCAGCAGTTTTCAGACAGACTCCTACGAGCAGTACTTC. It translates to CASSFQTDSYEQYF.

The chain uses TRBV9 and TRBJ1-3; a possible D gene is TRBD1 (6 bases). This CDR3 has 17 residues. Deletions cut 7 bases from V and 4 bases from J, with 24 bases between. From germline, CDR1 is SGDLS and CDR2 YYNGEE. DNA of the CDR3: TGTGCCAGCTCCCCCGAGGGGGTTGTAGGGATGGGAAACACCATATATTTT. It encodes CASSPEGVVGMGNTIYF.

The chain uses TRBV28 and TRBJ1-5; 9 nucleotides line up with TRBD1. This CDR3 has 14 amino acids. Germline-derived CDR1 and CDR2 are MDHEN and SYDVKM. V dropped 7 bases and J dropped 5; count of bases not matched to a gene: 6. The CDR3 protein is CASIDRGAHQPQHF. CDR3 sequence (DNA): TGTGCCAGCATCGACAGGGGGGCACATCAGCCCCAGCATTTT.

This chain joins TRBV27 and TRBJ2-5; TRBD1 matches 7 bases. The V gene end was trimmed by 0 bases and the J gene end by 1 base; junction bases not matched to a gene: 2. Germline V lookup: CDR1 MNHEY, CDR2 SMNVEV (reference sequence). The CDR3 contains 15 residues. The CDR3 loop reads CASSLSAGGQETQYF. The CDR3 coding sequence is TGTGCCAGCAGTTTATCAGCAGGGGGCCAAGAGACCCAGTACTTC.

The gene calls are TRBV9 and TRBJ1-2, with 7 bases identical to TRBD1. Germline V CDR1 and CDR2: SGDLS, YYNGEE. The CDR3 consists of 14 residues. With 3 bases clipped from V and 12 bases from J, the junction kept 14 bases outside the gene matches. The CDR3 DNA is TGTGCCAGCAGCGCAGGGACAGATAACTTTAGAAACACCTTC. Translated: CASSAGTDNFRNTF.

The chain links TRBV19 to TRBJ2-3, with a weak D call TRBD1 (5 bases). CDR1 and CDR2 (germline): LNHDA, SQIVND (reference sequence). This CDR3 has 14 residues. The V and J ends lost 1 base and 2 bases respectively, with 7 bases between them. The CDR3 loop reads CASSIGQFTDTQYF. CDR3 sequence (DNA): TGTGCCAGTAGTATAGGACAGTTCACAGATACGCAGTATTTT. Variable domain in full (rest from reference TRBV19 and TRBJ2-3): DGGITQSPKYLFRKEGQNVTLSCEQNLNHDAMYWYRQDPGQGLRLIYYSQIVNDFQKGDIAEGYSVSREKKESFPLTVTSAQKNPTAFYLCASSIGQFTDTQYFGPGTRLTVL.

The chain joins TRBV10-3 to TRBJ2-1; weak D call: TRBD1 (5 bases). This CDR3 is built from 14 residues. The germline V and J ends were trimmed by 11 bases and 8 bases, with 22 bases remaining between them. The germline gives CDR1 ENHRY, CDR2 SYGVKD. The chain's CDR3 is CAVRGVTARDEQFF. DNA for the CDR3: TGTGCCGTAAGGGGTGTTACGGCTCGTGATGAGCAGTTCTTC.

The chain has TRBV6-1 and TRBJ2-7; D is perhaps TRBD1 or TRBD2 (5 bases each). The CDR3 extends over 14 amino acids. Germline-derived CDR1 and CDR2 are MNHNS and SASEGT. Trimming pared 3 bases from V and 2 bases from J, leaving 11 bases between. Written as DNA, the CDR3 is TGTGCCAGCAGTGACCGGGACGGACCCTACGAGCAGTACTTC. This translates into CASSDRDGPYEQYF.

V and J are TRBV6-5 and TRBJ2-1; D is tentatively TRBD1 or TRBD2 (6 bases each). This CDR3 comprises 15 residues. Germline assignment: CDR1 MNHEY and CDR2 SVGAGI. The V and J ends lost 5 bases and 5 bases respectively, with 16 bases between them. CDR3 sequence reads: CASSRGAPMDNEQFF. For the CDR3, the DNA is TGTGCCAGCAGTAGGGGGGCGCCGATGGACAATGAGCAGTTCTTC.

CDR3 region: CASSGTGSNQPQHF. CDR3 coding DNA: TGTGCCAGCAGTGGGACGGGTAGCAATCAGCCCCAGCATTTT. The chain links TRBV28 to TRBJ1-5; D is possibly TRBD1 (5 bases). CDR3 length: 14 amino acids. V lost 5 bases to trimming and J lost 0 bases, with 8 bases between them. CDR1 is MDHEN and CDR2 is SYDVKM in the germline V gene. The full variable domain, completed using reference TRBV28 and TRBJ1-5, is DVKVTQSSRYLVKRTGEKVFLECVQDMDHENMFWYRQDPGLGLRLIYFSYDVKMKEKGDIPEGYSVSREKKERFSLILESASTNQTSMYLCASSGTGSNQPQHFGDGTRLSIL.

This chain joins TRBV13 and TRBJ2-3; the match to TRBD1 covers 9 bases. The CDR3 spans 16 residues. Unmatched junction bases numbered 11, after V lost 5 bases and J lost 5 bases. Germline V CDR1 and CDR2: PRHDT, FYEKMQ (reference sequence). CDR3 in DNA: TGTGCCAGCAGCGTCCGGGACAGGGTGGGGAAAGATACGCAGTATTTT. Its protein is CASSVRDRVGKDTQYF.

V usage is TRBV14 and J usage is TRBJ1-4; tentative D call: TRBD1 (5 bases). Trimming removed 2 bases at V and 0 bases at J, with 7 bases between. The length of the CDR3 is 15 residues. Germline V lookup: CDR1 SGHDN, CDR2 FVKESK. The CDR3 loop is CASSQLQATNEKLFF. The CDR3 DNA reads TGTGCCAGCAGCCAATTACAGGCAACTAATGAAAAACTGTTTTTT. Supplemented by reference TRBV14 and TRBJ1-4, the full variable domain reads EAGVTQFPSHSVIEKGQTVTLRCDPISGHDNLYWYRRVMGKEIKFLLHFVKESKQDESGMPNNRFLAERTGGTYSTLKVQPAELEDSGVYFCASSQLQATNEKLFFGSGTQLSVL.

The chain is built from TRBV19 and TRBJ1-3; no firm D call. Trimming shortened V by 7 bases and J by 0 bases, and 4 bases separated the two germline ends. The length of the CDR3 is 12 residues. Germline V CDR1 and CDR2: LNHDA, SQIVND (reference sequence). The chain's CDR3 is CASTHSGNTIYF. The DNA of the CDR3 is TGTGCCAGTACCCACTCTGGAAACACCATATATTTT.

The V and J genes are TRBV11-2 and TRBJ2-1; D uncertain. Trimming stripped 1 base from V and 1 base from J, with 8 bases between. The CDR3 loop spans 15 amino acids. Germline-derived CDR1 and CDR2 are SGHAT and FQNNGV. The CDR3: CASSLGRWSYNEQFF. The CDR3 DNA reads TGTGCCAGCAGCTTAGGACGGTGGTCCTACAATGAGCAGTTCTTC.

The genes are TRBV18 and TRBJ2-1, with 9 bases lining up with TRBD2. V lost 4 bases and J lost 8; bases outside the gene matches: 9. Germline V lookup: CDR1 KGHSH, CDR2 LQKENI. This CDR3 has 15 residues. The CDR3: CASSLASGDLDEQFF. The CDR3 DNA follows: TGTGCCAGCTCACTTGCTAGCGGGGACCTGGATGAGCAGTTCTTC.

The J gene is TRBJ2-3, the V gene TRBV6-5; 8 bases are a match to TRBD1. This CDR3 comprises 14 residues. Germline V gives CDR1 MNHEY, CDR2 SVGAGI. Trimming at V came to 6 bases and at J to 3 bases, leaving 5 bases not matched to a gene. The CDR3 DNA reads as TGTGCCAGCAGACTAGGACAGGGTACAGATACGCAGTATTTT. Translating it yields CASRLGQGTDTQYF.

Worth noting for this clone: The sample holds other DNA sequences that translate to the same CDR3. CDR3 sequence (DNA): TGTGCCAGCAGCTTAGGTCAGGGGAACACTGAAGCTTTCTTT. Protein: CASSLGQGNTEAFF. The V gene is TRBV7-9, the J gene TRBJ1-1; the D gene is possibly TRBD1 (5 bases). V shed 1 base and J shed 1 base, with 7 bases lying between them. The CDR3 length is 14 residues. Germline lookup yields CDR1 SEHNR and CDR2 FQNEAQ (reference sequence).